This entry lists 18 T cell receptor beta chains sequenced from one sample in a study of blood T cells in healthy people across ages. Next came a second PCR, run for roughly 6 to 11 cycles, which used a sample-barcoded 5' primer along with a J-beta primer mix. TCRdb re-called the 5' RACE reads through MiXCR, storing one row per CDR3 protein. The table shows 870,000 or so distinct CDR3 sequences, with around 30% occurring only once. The sample was blood. These receptors came from a woman of 80 years or more in good health.

This clonotype was seen at least ten times. This chain joins TRBV25-1 and TRBJ2-7; no definite D call. Trimming stripped 0 bases from V and 6 bases from J, with 3 bases between. The CDR3 is 11 amino acids. Looked up from germline, CDR1 is MGHDK and CDR2 is SYGVNS. The CDR3 loop is CASSEYFEQYF. CDR3 sequence (DNA): TGTGCCAGCAGTGAATATTTCGAGCAGTACTTC.

This clonotype was picked up many times. V and J are TRBV20-1 and TRBJ2-6; TRBD1 might be the D (6 bases). This CDR3 is 15 amino acids long. The germline CDR1 and CDR2 sequences are DFQATT and SNEGSKA (reference sequence). Deletions cut 6 bases from V and 4 bases from J, with 16 bases between. CDR3 DNA sequence: TGCAGTGCCATTCGTGGGACACCGGGGGCCAACGTCCTGACTTTC. This gives the protein CSAIRGTPGANVLTF.

The genes are TRBV7-2 and TRBJ2-3; a weak D match, TRBD2 (5 bases). Germline CDR1 SGHTA, CDR2 FQGNSA. This CDR3 is 15 amino acids long. Trimming left V 2 bases short and J 1 base short, with 10 bases between. The CDR3 loop reads CASSLIGDGTDTQYF. CDR3 nucleotide sequence: TGTGCCAGCAGCTTAATCGGGGATGGCACAGATACGCAGTATTTT.

This clonotype was seen a few times. The chain employs TRBV24-1 and TRBJ2-5; unclear D gene. Trimming removed 2 bases at V and 7 bases at J, with 4 bases between. The germline gives CDR1 KGHDR, CDR2 SFDVKD. This CDR3 has 11 amino acids. The CDR3 region has the DNA TGTGCCACCAGTGATTCATGGACCCAGTACTTC. Its protein is CATSDSWTQYF.

This clonotype was counted at least ten times. The J gene is TRBJ2-3, the V gene TRBV13; 12 bases map to TRBD2. V dropped 7 bases and J dropped 2; count of bases not matched to a gene: 4. CDR3 size: 15 residues. Germline V lookup: CDR1 PRHDT, CDR2 FYEKMQ (reference sequence). The CDR3 nucleotides read TGTGCCAGCAACCGACTAGCGGGGGACACAGATACGCAGTATTTT. Amino acids: CASNRLAGDTDTQYF.

To note about this clonotype: Possible read error: a much larger clone is one base away. The chain has TRBV9 and TRBJ2-3; 9 bases are shared with TRBD2. The CDR3 spans 16 residues. The V gene's germline CDR1 is SGDLS and CDR2 YYNGEE. The CDR3 here is CAGSFSGGESTDTQYF. For the CDR3, the DNA is TGTGCCGGCAGCTTTAGCGGGGGCGAGAGCACAGATACGCAGTATTTT.

There are many counts of this clonotype. CDR3 in DNA: TGTGCCAGCAGCCCCCGACAGGCGCTCAGGACCACTGAAGCTTTCTTT. It is translated as CASSPRQALRTTEAFF. The chain employs TRBV7-9 and TRBJ1-1; maybe TRBD1 (6 bases). The germline gives CDR1 SEHNR, CDR2 FQNEAQ (reference sequence). V was pared by 5 bases and J by 4 bases, with 20 bases between. The CDR3 runs to 16 residues.

Comments on this clonotype: A much more abundant neighbour one base away suggests this may be a read error. The chain joins TRBV6-2 or TRBV6-3 to TRBJ2-7; D ambiguous. The germline V gene encodes CDR1 MNHEY and CDR2 SVGEGT. The V end was cut by 6 bases, the J end by 7 bases, with 13 bases between. This CDR3 region has 12 residues. CDR3: CASRRLDNEQYF. The CDR3 DNA reads TGTGCCAGCAGACGGCTCGACAATGAGCAGTACTTC.

This clonotype was seen more than once but under ten times. A much larger clone lies one base from this, so it may be a read error. The J gene is TRBJ2-5, the V gene TRBV7-2; D is unclear. The CDR3 contains 15 residues. Germline V lookup: CDR1 SGHTA, CDR2 FQGNSA. The chain's CDR3 is CASSLGWIGQGTQYF. CDR3 nucleotides: TGTGCCAGCAGCCTCGGGTGGATAGGGCAAGGGACCCAGTACTTC. Full variable domain (remainder filled in from reference TRBV7-2 and TRBJ2-5): GAGVSQSPSNKVTEKGKDVELRCDPISGHTALYWYRQSLGQGLEFLIYFQGNSAPDKSGLPSDRFSAERTGGSVSTLTIQRTQQEDSAVYLCASSLGWIGQGTQYFGPGTRLLVL.

This clonotype was recorded many times. This rearrangement joins TRBV5-1 to TRBJ1-1; 8 positions agree with TRBD1. This CDR3 is 14 amino acids long. Germline V lookup: CDR1 SGHRS, CDR2 YFSETQ. Trimming at V came to 2 bases and at J to 4 bases, leaving 4 bases not matched to a gene. For the CDR3, the DNA is TGCGCCAGCAGCTTACAGGGGGAGATCACTGAAGCTTTCTTT. It translates to CASSLQGEITEAFF.

This clonotype was seen many times. The CDR3 loop reads CASSRLTGELFF. CDR3 coding DNA: TGTGCCAGCAGTCGGCTCACCGGGGAGCTGTTTTTT. The chain links TRBV12-3 or TRBV12-4 to TRBJ2-2; D unclear. V shed 5 bases and J shed 4 bases, with 5 bases lying between them. The CDR3 contains 12 residues.

This clonotype has a count of ten or more. The V and J genes are TRBV5-1 and TRBJ2-7; tentatively, D is TRBD2 (5 bases). Per germline, CDR1 SGHRS and CDR2 YFSETQ. The CDR3 runs to 12 residues. V was clipped by 4 bases and J by 4 bases, with 9 bases between them. The CDR3 protein is CASSTRGYEQYF. The CDR3 nucleotides read TGCGCCAGCAGCACTAGAGGTTACGAGCAGTACTTC. Full variable domain (missing parts from reference TRBV5-1 and TRBJ2-7): KAGVTQTPRYLIKTRGQQVTLSCSPISGHRSVSWYQQTPGQGLQFLFEYFSETQRNKGNFPGRFSGRQFSNSRSEMNVSTLELGDSALYLCASSTRGYEQYFGPGTRLTVT.

This clonotype was observed at least ten times. The J gene is TRBJ2-7, the V gene TRBV21-1; the table calls TRBD1, which could not be checked here. TRBV21-1 is a known pseudogene. The length of the CDR3 is 11 residues. CDR3 DNA: TGTGCCAGCCCGGGGGGCTACGAGCAGTACTTC. This gives the protein CASPGGYEQYF.

This clonotype was seen many times. The chain employs TRBV27 and TRBJ2-5; D assignment may be TRBD1 or TRBD2 (5 bases each). The CDR3 covers 14 residues. V shed 6 bases and J shed 4 bases, with 15 bases lying between them. CDR1 is MNHEY and CDR2 is SMNVEV in the germline V gene (reference sequence). The CDR3 region has the DNA TGTGCCAGCAGCCTCGGGACCATGGCAGAGACCCAGTACTTC. It specifies CASSLGTMAETQYF.

This clonotype occurred once. J is TRBJ2-5 and V is TRBV11-3; D may correspond to TRBD1 or TRBD2 (6 bases each). V lost 1 base, J lost 1 base, and 10 bases lay in between. Germline CDR1 is SGHNT and CDR2 is YENEEA. The CDR3 consists of 15 residues. This CDR3 is CASSLGRGPQETQYF. The CDR3 nucleotides read TGTGCCAGCAGCTTAGGACGGGGGCCCCAAGAGACCCAGTACTTC. Full variable domain (outside the CDR3, taken from reference TRBV11-3 and TRBJ2-5): EAGVVQSPRYKIIEKKQPVAFWCNPISGHNTLYWYLQNLGQGPELLIRYENEEAVDDSQLPKDRFSAERLKGVDSTLKIQPAELGDSAVYLCASSLGRGPQETQYFGPGTRLLVL.

In the case of this clonotype: This may be a read error, as it is one base from a much larger clone. The chain is built from TRBV12-3 or TRBV12-4 and TRBJ2-5; D remains unclear. Trimming pared 7 bases from V and 5 bases from J, leaving 11 bases between. The CDR3 spans 12 residues. CDR3 loop: CASNIHVETQYF. CDR3 sequence (DNA): TGTGCCAGCAACATTCACGTCGAGACCCAGTACTTC.

The rearrangement links TRBV7-7 to TRBJ2-1; D possibly corresponds to TRBD1 (5 bases). The DNA end lines up better with TRBJ2-7; the J call may be wrong. The CDR3 has 14 amino acids. Germline assignment: CDR1 SSHAT and CDR2 FNYEAQ (reference sequence). The chain's CDR3 is CASSPDSVYNEQYF. Here the CDR3 DNA reads TGTGCCAGCAGCCCTGACAGCGTCTACAATGAGCAGTACTTC.

This clonotype was found a few times. This clone may be a read error of a much larger clone one base away. V gene TRBV29-1 combines with J gene TRBJ1-1, with a tentative D call TRBD1 (6 bases). From germline, CDR1 is SQVTM and CDR2 ANQGSEA. The CDR3 extends over 13 amino acids. In DNA form, the CDR3 reads TGCAACGTTAGGACAGCTATGAACACTGAAGCTTTCTTT. Encoded protein: CNVRTAMNTEAFF.